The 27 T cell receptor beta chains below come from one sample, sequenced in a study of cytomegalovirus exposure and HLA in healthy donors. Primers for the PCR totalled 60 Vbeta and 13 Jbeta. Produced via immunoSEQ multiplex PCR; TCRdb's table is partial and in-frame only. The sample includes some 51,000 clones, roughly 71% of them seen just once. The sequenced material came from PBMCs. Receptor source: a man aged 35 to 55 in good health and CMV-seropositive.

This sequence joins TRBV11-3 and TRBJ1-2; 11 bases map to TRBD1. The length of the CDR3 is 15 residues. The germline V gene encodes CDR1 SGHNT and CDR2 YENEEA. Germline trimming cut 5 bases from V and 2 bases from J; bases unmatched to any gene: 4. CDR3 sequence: CASSGGTGGNYGYTF. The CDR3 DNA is TGTGCCAGCAGCGGCGGGACAGGGGGGAACTATGGCTACACCTTC.

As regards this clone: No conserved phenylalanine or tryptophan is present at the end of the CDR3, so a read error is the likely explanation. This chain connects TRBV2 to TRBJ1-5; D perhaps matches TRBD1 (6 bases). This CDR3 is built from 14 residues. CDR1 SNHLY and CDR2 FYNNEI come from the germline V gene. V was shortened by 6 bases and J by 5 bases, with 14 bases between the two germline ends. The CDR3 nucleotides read TGTGCCAGCAGGGAGGTAGGGGGAGATCAGCCCCAGCATGTT. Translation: CASREVGGDQPQHV.

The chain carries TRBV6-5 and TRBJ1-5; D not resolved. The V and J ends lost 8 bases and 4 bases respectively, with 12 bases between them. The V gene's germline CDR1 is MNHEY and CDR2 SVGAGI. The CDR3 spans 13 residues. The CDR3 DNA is TGTGCCAGCGCCCTAGGTTGGAATCAGCCCCAGCATTTT. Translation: CASALGWNQPQHF.

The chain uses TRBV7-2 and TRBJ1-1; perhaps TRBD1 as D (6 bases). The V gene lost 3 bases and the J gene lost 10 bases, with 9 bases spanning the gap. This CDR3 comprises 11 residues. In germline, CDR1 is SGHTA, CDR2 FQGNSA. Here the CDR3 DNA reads TGTGCCAGCAGCTTCCGGGACACAGCTTTCTTT. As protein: CASSFRDTAFF.

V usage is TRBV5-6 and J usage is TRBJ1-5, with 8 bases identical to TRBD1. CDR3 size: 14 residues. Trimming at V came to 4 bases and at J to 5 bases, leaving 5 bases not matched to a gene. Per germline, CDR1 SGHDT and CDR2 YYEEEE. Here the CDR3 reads CASSQTGVDQPQHF. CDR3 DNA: TGTGCCAGCAGCCAGACAGGGGTGGATCAGCCCCAGCATTTT.

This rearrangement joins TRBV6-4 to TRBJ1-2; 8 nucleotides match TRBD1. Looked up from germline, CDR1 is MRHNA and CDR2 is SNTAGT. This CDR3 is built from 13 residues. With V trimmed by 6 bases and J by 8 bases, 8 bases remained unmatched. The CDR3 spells CASRPPGGDGYTF. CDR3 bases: TGTGCCAGCAGGCCCCCAGGGGGCGACGGCTACACCTTC.

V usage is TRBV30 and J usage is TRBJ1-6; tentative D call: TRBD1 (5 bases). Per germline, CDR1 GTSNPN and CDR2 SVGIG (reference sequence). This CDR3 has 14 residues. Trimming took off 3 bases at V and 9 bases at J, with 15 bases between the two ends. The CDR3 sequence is CAWSPRVGISPLHF. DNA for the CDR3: TGTGCCTGGAGCCCCAGGGTGGGAATTTCACCCCTCCACTTT. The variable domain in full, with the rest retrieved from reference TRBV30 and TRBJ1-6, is SQTIHQWPATLVQPVGSPLSLECTVEGTSNPNLYWYRQAAGRGLQLLFYSVGIGQISSEVPQNLSASRPQDRQFILSSKKLLLSDSGFYLCAWSPRVGISPLHFGNGTRLTVT.

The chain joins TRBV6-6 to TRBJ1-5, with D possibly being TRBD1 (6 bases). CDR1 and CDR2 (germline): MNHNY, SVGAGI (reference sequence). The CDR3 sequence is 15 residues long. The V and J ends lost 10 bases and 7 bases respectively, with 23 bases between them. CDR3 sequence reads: CATGGGRGTSQPQHF. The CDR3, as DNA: TGTGCCACCGGAGGGGGACGGGGGACTAGCCAGCCCCAGCATTTT.

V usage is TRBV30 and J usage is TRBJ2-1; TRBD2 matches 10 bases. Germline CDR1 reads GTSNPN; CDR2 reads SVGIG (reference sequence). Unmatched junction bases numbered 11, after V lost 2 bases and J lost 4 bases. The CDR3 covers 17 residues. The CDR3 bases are TGTGCCTGGAGTCCTAGCGGGGGACAACTTCGATACAATGAGCAGTTCTTC. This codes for CAWSPSGGQLRYNEQFF.

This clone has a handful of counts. The CDR3: CASSLDRLASYEQYF. CDR3 DNA: TGTGCCAGCAGCCTGGACAGGTTAGCCTCCTACGAGCAGTACTTC. V usage is TRBV11-2 and J usage is TRBJ2-7, with 7 bases aligning to TRBD1. The CDR3 consists of 15 residues. V trimming: 5 bases; J trimming: 0 bases; junction bases outside the gene matches: 7. CDR1 SGHAT and CDR2 FQNNGV come from the germline V gene.

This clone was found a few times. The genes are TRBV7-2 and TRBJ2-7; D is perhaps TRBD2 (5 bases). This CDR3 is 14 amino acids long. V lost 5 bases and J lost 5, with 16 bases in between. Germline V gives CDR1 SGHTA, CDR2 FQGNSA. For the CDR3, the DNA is TGTGCCAGCAGCCCCGAGATCGGGGAAAACGAGCAGTACTTC. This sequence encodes CASSPEIGENEQYF.

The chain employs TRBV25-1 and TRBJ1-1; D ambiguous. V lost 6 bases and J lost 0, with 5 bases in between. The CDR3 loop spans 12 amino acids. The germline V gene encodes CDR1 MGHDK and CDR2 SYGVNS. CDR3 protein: CASSPMNTEAFF. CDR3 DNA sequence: TGTGCCAGCAGCCCCATGAACACTGAAGCTTTCTTT.

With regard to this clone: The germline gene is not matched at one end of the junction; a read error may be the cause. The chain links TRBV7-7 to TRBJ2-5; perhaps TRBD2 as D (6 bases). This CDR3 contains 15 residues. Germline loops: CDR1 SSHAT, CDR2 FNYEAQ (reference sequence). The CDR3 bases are TGTGCTAGCAGCTTGGCAGCGGGCAGCCAAGAGACCCAGTACTTC. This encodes CASSLAAGSQETQYF.

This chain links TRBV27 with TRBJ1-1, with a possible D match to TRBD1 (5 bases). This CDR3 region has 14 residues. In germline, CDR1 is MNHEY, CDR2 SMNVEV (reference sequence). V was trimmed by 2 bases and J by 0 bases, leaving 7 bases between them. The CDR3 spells CASSLDSLNTEAFF. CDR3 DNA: TGTGCCAGCAGTTTAGACAGCTTGAACACTGAAGCTTTCTTT.

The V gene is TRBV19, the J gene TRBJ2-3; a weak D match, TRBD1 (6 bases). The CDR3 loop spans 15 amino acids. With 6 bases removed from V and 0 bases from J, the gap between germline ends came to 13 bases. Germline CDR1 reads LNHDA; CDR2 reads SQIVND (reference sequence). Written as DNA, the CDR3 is TGTGCCAGTAGGGCCCGGGACACCAGCACAGATACGCAGTATTTT. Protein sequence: CASRARDTSTDTQYF.

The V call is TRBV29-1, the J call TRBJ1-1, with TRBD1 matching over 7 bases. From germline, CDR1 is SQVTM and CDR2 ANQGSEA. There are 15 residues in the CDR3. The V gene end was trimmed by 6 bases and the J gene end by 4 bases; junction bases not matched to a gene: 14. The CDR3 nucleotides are TGCAGCGTGAAAACAACCTACAGGGGAGGCACTGAAGCTTTCTTT. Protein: CSVKTTYRGGTEAFF.

CDR3 loop: CATTVERGGPNTQYF. The DNA of the CDR3 is TGTGCCACCACCGTCGAGCGGGGGGGCCCCAATACGCAGTATTTT. This chain joins TRBV15 and TRBJ2-3; 10 bases map to TRBD2. Per the germline V gene, CDR1 is LNHNV and CDR2 is YYDKDF (reference sequence). V was clipped by 7 bases and J by 7 bases; unmatched bases: 11. This CDR3 has 15 amino acids.

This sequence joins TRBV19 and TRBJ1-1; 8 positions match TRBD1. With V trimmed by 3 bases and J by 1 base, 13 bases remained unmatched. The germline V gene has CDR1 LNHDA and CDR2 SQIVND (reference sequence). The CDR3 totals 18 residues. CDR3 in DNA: TGTGCCAGTAGTATTGGGGGGACAGGATTTTCGAGGAACACTGAAGCTTTCTTT. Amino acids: CASSIGGTGFSRNTEAFF.

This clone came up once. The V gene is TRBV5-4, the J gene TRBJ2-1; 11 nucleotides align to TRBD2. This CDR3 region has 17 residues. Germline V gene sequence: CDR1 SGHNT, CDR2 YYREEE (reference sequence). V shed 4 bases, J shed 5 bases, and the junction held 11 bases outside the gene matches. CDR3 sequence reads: CASSPSSGTSGNNEQFF. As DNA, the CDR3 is TGTGCCAGCAGCCCATCCTCCGGGACTAGCGGCAACAATGAGCAGTTCTTC.

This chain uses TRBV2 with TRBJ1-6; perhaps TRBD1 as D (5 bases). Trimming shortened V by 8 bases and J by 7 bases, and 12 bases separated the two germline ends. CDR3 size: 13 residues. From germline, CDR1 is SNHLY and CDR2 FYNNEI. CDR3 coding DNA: TGTGCCAGCGGGGCCCTCAGCAATTCACCCCTCCACTTT. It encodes CASGALSNSPLHF.

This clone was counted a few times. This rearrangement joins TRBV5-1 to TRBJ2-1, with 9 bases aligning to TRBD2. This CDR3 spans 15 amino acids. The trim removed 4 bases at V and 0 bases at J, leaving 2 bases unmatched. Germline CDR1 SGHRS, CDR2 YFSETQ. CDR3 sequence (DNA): TGCGCCAGCAGCCTTAGCGGGGGCTCCTACAATGAGCAGTTCTTC. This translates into CASSLSGGSYNEQFF. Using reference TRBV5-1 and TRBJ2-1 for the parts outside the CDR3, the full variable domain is KAGVTQTPRYLIKTRGQQVTLSCSPISGHRSVSWYQQTPGQGLQFLFEYFSETQRNKGNFPGRFSGRQFSNSRSEMNVSTLELGDSALYLCASSLSGGSYNEQFFGPGTRLTVL.

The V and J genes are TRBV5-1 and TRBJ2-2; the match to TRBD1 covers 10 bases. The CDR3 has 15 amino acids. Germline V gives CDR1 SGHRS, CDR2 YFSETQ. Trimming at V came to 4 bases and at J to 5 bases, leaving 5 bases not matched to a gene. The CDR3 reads CASSAGQGITGELFF. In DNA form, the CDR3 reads TGCGCCAGCAGCGCGGGACAGGGGATAACCGGGGAGCTGTTTTTT.

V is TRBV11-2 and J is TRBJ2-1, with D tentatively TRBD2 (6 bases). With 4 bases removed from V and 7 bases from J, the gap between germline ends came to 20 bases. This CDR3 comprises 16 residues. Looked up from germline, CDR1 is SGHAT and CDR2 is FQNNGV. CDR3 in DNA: TGTGCCAGCAGCTCGGGGACCGGGACTCTCAAAAATGAGCAGTTCTTC. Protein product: CASSSGTGTLKNEQFF.

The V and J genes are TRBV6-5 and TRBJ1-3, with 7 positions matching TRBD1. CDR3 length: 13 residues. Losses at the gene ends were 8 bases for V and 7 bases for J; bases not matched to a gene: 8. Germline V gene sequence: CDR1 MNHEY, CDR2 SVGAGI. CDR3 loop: CASLDREANTIYF. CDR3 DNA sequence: TGTGCCAGCTTAGACAGGGAGGCGAACACCATATATTTT.

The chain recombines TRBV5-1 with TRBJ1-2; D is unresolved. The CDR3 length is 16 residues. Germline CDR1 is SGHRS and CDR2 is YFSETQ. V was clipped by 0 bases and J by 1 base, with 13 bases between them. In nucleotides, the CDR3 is TGCGCCAGCAGCTTGGGAGCAGGAGGCTTTAACTATGGCTACACCTTC. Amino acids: CASSLGAGGFNYGYTF.

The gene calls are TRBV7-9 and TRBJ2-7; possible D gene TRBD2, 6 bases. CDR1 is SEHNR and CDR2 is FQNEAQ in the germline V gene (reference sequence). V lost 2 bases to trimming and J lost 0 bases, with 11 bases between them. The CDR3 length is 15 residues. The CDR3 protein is CASSLMEGISYEQYF. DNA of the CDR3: TGTGCCAGCAGCTTAATGGAGGGGATCTCCTACGAGCAGTACTTC.

This chain's CDR3 is CASSYRGETQYF. DNA of the CDR3: TGTGCCAGCAGTTACCGGGGAGAGACCCAGTACTTC. The chain has TRBV6-6 and TRBJ2-5; D may be TRBD2 (5 bases). The CDR3 contains 12 residues. V lost 2 bases and J 4 bases, leaving 5 bases between the germline ends. The V gene's germline CDR1 is MNHNY and CDR2 SVGAGI (reference sequence).